Listed here are 11 T cell receptor beta chains from one sample, sequenced in a study of shared T cell receptors in the human thymus. TCRdb's copy holds only in-frame clones and misses some; the assay was immunoSEQ multiplex PCR. The sample holds fewer than 700,000 clones, over 75% seen once. These same records also appear under a second study, on human thymus T cells.

The sequencing sample was made of thymocytes. These receptors were obtained from a boy under two years old with a congenital heart defect.

This clone showed up just once. The genes are TRBV15 and TRBJ2-5; TRBD2 matches 8 bases. This CDR3 spans 16 amino acids. J gave up 5 bases and V 3 bases, and 11 bases lay outside the gene matches. In germline, CDR1 is LNHNV, CDR2 YYDKDF (reference sequence). Here the CDR3 reads CATSRWGCGRRETQYF. The CDR3 region has the DNA TGTGCCACCAGCAGGTGGGGGTGCGGGAGGAGGGAGACCCAGTACTTC.

V and J are TRBV6-1 and TRBJ1-4; 10 bases are shared with TRBD1. The CDR3 length is 15 residues. With 6 bases clipped from V and 2 bases from J, the junction kept 3 bases outside the gene matches. Germline lookup yields CDR1 MNHNS and CDR2 SASEGT. The CDR3 loop is CASRPTGGTNEKLFF. The CDR3 coding sequence is TGTGCCAGCAGGCCGACAGGGGGCACTAATGAAAAACTGTTTTTT.

The gene calls are TRBV27 and TRBJ2-3; 12 bases match TRBD1. CDR3 length: 15 amino acids. CDR1 is MNHEY, CDR2 SMNVEV, per germline (reference sequence). V lost 5 bases to trimming and J lost 6 bases; unmatched junction nucleotides: 6. The CDR3 sequence is CASSPPGQGADTQYF. The CDR3, as DNA: TGTGCCAGCAGTCCTCCGGGACAGGGGGCTGATACGCAGTATTTT.

The chain uses TRBV6-1 and TRBJ2-6, with no clear D. The CDR3 runs to 17 residues. Germline CDR1 is MNHNS and CDR2 is SASEGT. V lost 3 bases, J lost 0 bases, and 12 bases lay in between. The CDR3 spells CASSERPESSGANVLTF. The CDR3 coding sequence is TGTGCCAGCAGTGAGAGGCCCGAGAGCTCTGGGGCCAACGTCCTGACTTTC.

The V and J genes are TRBV7-9 and TRBJ2-7; 7 bases are a match to TRBD2. From germline, CDR1 is SEHNR and CDR2 FQNEAQ (reference sequence). The CDR3 extends over 16 amino acids. The V and J ends lost 0 bases and 5 bases, in that order; junction bases with no gene match: 10. The CDR3, as DNA: TGTGCCAGCAGCTTAGCCGGGTTTAGCGGGTTGGACGAGCAGTACTTC. Its protein product is CASSLAGFSGLDEQYF.

The chain carries TRBV7-2 and TRBJ2-7, with 14 bases matching TRBD2. The germline gives CDR1 SGHTA, CDR2 FQGNSA. V shed 5 bases, J shed 4 bases, and the junction held 4 bases outside the gene matches. The CDR3 covers 15 residues. The CDR3, as DNA: TGTGCCAGCAGCCACCGACTAGCGGGAGGGTACGAGCAGTACTTC. Protein sequence: CASSHRLAGGYEQYF.

This clone was detected only once. The chain couples TRBV28 to TRBJ2-3; 7 positions agree with TRBD1. The V gene's germline CDR1 is MDHEN and CDR2 SYDVKM. J was trimmed by 1 base and V by 2 bases; bases with no gene match: 9. The CDR3 contains 17 residues. The CDR3 protein is CASSLLTTGERTDTQYF. The CDR3 nucleotides are TGTGCCAGCAGTTTACTGACAACAGGGGAACGCACAGATACGCAGTATTTT.

The chain combines TRBV6-1 with TRBJ2-7, with D possibly being TRBD1 (5 bases). V lost 3 bases to trimming and J lost 2 bases, with 11 bases between them. The CDR3 sequence is 14 residues long. Germline assignment: CDR1 MNHNS and CDR2 SASEGT. The CDR3 loop is CASSDPRVPYEQYF. The DNA for the CDR3 is TGTGCCAGCAGTGACCCCAGGGTACCCTACGAGCAGTACTTC.

The CDR3 reads CASGSGETQYF. In DNA, the CDR3 is TGTGCTAGTGGGTCGGGAGAGACCCAGTACTTC. The chain is built from TRBV12-5 and TRBJ2-5, with D unclear. Trimming stripped 6 bases from V and 4 bases from J, with 6 bases between. Germline assignment: CDR1 LGHNT and CDR2 FRNRAP. The CDR3 spans 11 residues.

The chain employs TRBV4-1 and TRBJ2-5; TRBD1 is a possible D gene (6 bases). The V end was cut by 0 bases, the J end by 3 bases, with 14 bases between. The CDR3 has 16 residues. CDR1 is MGHRA, CDR2 YSYEKL, per germline. CDR3 in DNA: TGCGCCAGCAGCCAAGACCCAAAGGACAGTAAAGAGACCCAGTACTTC. Its translation is CASSQDPKDSKETQYF.

In its sample, this clone was seen once. This chain links TRBV4-2 with TRBJ2-2, with 15 bases that match TRBD2. The junction had 7 bases not matched to a gene; V was cut back by 8 bases and J by 3 bases. The germline V gene encodes CDR1 LGHNA and CDR2 YNFKEQ. CDR3 length equals 17 residues. Here the CDR3 reads CASGTGLAGGDTGELFF. DNA of the CDR3: TGTGCCAGCGGGACGGGACTAGCGGGAGGCGACACCGGGGAGCTGTTTTTT.